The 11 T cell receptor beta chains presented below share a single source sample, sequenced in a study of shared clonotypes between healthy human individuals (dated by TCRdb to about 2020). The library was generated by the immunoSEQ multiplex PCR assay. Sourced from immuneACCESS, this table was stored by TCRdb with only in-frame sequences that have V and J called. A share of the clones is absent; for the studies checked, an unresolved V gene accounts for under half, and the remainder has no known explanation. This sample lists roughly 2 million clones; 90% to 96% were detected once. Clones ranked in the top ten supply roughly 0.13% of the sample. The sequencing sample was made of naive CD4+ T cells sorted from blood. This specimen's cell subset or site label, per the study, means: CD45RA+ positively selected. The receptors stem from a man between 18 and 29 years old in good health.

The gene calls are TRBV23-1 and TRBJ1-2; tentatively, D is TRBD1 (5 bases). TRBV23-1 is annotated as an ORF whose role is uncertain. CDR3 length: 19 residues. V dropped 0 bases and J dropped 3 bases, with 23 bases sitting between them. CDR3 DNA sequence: TGCGCCAGCAGTCAATCCGGGGTGGACAACCGTTCGGGGGACTATGGCTACACCTTC. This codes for CASSQSGVDNRSGDYGYTF.

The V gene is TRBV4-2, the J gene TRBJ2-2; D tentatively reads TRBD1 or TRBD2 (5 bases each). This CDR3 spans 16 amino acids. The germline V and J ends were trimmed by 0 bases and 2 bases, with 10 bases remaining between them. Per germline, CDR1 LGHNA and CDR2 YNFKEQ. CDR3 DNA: TGTGCCAGCAGCCAAGACGTGGGGGTTAACACCGGGGAGCTGTTTTTT. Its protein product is CASSQDVGVNTGELFF.

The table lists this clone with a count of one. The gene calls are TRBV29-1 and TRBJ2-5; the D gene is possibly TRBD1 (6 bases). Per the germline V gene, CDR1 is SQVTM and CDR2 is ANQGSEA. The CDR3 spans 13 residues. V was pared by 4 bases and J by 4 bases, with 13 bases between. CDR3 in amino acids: CSVVRAGAETQYF. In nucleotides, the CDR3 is TGCAGCGTTGTGCGAGCAGGGGCAGAGACCCAGTACTTC.

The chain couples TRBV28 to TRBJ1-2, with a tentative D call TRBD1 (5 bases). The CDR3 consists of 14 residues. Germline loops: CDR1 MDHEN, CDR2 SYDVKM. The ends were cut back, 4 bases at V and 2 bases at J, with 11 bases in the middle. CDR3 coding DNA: TGTGCCAGCAGTTCCTTCAGGGAGAACTATGGCTACACCTTC. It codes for CASSSFRENYGYTF.

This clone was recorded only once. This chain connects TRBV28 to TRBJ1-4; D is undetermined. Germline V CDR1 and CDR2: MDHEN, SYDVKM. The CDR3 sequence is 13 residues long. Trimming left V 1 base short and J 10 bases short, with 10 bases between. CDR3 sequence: CASSLSQLGKLFF. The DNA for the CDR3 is TGTGCCAGCAGTTTATCCCAACTTGGAAAACTGTTTTTT.

CDR3 sequence reads: CASSAPLKAGRETQYF. DNA for the CDR3: TGTGCCAGCAGCGCTCCCCTTAAAGCGGGGAGAGAGACCCAGTACTTC. V is TRBV5-6 and J is TRBJ2-5; TRBD2 aligns across 7 bases. This CDR3 has 16 amino acids. The J segment lost 4 bases and the V segment lost 4 bases, leaving 13 bases of the junction unmatched. Germline assignment: CDR1 SGHDT and CDR2 YYEEEE.

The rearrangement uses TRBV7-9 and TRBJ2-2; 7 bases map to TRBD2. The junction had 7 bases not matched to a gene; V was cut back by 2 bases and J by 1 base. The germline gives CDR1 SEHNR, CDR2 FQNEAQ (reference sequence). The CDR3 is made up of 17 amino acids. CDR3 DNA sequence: TGTGCCAGCAGCTTATCTTCTAGCGGAGAGAACACCGGGGAGCTGTTTTTT. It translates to CASSLSSSGENTGELFF.

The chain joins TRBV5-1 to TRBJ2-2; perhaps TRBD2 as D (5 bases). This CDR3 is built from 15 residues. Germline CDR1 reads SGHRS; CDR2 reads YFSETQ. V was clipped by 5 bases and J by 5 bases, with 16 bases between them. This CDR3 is CASRGILGGTGELFF. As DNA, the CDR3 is TGCGCCAGCAGGGGGATACTAGGCGGTACCGGGGAGCTGTTTTTT.

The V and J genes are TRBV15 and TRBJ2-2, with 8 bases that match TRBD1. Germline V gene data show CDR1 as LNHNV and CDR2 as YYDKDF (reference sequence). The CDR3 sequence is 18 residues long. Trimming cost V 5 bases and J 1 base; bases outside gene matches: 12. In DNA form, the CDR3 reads TGTGCCACCAGCGGAACGGGACAGGCCAACCTGAACACCGGGGAGCTGTTTTTT. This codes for CATSGTGQANLNTGELFF.

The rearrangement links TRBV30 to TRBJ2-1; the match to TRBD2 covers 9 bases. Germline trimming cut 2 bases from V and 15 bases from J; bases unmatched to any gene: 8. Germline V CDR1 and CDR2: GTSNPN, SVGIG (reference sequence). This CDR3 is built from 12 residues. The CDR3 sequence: CAWSPGAGGSFF. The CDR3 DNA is TGTGCCTGGAGTCCGGGAGCGGGGGGCTCGTTCTTC. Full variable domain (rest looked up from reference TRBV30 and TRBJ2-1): SQTIHQWPATLVQPVGSPLSLECTVEGTSNPNLYWYRQAAGRGLQLLFYSVGIGQISSEVPQNLSASRPQDRQFILSSKKLLLSDSGFYLCAWSPGAGGSFFGPGTRLTVL.

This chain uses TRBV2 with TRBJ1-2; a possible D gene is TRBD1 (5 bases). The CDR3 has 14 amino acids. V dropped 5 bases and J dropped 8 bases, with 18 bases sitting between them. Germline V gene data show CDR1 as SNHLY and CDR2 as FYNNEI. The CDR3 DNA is TGTGCCAGCAGTTATACCCAGGGATCTCAAGGCTACACCTTC. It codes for CASSYTQGSQGYTF.